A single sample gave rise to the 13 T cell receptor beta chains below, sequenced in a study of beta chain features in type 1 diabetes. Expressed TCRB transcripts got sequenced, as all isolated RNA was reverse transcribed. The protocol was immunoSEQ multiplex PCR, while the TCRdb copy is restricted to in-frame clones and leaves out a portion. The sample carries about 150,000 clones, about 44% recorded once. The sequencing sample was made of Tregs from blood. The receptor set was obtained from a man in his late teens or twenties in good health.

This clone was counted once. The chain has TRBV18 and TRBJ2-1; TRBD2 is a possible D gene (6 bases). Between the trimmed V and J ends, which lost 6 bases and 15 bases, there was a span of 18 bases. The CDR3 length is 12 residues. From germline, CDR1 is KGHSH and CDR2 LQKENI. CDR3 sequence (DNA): TGTGCCAGCTCCAAGGGGACTGACCCAGGGTTCTTC. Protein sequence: CASSKGTDPGFF.

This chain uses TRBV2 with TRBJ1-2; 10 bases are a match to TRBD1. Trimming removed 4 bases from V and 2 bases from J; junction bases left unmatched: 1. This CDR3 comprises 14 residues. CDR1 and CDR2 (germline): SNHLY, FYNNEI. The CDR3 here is CASSGQGANYGYTF. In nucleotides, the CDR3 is TGTGCCAGCAGTGGACAGGGGGCGAACTATGGCTACACCTTC.

CDR3 coding DNA: TGTGCCAGCAGTTACCTAGGACAGGGGGTACCCGAGCAGTACTTC. Encoded protein: CASSYLGQGVPEQYF. J is TRBJ2-7 and V is TRBV6-5, with TRBD1 identical over 10 bases. The CDR3 has 15 amino acids. Germline V gene sequence: CDR1 MNHEY, CDR2 SVGAGI. The ends lost 2 bases at V and 6 bases at J; junction bases unmatched: 7.

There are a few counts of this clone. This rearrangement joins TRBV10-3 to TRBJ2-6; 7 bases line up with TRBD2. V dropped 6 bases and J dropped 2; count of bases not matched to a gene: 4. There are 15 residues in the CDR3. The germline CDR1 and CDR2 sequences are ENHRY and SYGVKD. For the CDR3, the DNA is TGTGCCATCAGGGGAACTAGCGCTGGGGCCAACGTCCTGACTTTC. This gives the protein CAIRGTSAGANVLTF.

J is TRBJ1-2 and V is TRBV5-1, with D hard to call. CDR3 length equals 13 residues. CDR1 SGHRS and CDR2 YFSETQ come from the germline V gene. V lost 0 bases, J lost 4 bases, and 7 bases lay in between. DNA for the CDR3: TGCGCCAGCAGCTTGGACAGTTCCTATGGCTACACCTTC. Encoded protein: CASSLDSSYGYTF.

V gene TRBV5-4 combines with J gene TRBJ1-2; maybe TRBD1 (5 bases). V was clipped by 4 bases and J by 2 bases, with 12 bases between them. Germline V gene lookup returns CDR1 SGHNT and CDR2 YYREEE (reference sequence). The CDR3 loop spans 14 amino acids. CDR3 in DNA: TGTGCCAGCAGCCGGGACGGGAGAAACTATGGCTACACCTTC. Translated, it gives CASSRDGRNYGYTF.

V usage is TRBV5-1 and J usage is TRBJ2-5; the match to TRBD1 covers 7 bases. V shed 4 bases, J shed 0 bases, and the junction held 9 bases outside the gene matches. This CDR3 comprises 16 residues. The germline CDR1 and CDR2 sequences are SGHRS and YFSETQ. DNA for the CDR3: TGCGCCAGCAGCATATACGGGACAGCGTACCAAGAGACCCAGTACTTC. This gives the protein CASSIYGTAYQETQYF. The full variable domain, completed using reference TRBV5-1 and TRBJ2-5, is KAGVTQTPRYLIKTRGQQVTLSCSPISGHRSVSWYQQTPGQGLQFLFEYFSETQRNKGNFPGRFSGRQFSNSRSEMNVSTLELGDSALYLCASSIYGTAYQETQYFGPGTRLLVL.

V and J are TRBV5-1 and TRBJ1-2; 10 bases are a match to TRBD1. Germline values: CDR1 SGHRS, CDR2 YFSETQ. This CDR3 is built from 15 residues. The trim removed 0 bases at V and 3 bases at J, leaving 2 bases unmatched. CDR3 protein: CASSLGGTGDYGYTF. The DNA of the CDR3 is TGCGCCAGCAGCTTGGGTGGGACAGGGGACTATGGCTACACCTTC.

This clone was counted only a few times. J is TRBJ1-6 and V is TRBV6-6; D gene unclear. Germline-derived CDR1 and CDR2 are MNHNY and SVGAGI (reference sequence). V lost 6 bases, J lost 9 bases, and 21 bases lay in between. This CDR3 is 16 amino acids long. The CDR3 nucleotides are TGTGCCAGCAGCTTCGGGAATTCGGCCCGTGTTTCACCCCTCCACTTT. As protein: CASSFGNSARVSPLHF.

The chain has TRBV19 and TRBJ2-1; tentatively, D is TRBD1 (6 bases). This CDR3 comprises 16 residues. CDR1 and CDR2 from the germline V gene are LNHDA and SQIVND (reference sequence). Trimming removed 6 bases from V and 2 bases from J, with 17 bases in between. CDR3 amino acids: CASRKTGFSTYNEQFF. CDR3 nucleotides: TGTGCCAGTAGAAAAACAGGGTTTTCCACCTACAATGAGCAGTTCTTC.

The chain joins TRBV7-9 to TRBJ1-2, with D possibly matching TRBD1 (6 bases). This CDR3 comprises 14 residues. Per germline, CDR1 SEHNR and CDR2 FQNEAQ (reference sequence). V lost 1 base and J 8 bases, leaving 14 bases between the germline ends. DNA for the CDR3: TGTGCCAGCAGCTTAGGGGGCAGGGGATCGGGCTACACCTTC. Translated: CASSLGGRGSGYTF. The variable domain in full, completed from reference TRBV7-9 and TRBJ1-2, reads DTGVSQNPRHKITKRGQNVTFRCDPISEHNRLYWYRQTLGQGPEFLTYFQNEAQLEKSRLLSDRFSAERPKGSFSTLEIQRTEQGDSAMYLCASSLGGRGSGYTFGSGTRLTVV.

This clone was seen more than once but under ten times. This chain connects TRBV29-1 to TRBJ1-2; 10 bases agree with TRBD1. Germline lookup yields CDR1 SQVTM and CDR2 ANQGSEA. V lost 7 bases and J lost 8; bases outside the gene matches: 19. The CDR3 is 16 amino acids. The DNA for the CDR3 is TGCAGCGCCCGGGGCGGGACAGGGGACGAAACTGGGGGCTACACCTTC. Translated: CSARGGTGDETGGYTF.

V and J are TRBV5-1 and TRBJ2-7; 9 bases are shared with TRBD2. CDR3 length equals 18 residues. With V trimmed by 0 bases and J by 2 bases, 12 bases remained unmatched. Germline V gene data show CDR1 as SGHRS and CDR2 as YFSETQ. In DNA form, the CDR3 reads TGCGCCAGCAGCTTGGTTGTTAGCGGGAGTTTTCTCCCCTACGAGCAGTACTTC. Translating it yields CASSLVVSGSFLPYEQYF.